A selection of T cell receptor beta chains follows, all from one sample in a study of CD4 T cells in relation to SARS-CoV-2 and coronaviruses. Antigens for these TCRs are unknown. This table comes from immunoSEQ multiplex PCR, and its TCRdb copy is limited to in-frame clones, with some not included. The table records about 23,000 clones, more than 75% of them present only once. Sequenced sample: CD4+ T cells from PBMCs, cultured in vitro. The receptors here all came from a human donor in good health. The CDR3 runs from the conserved cysteine through the conserved F or W. A D gene is named only where the DNA matches it firmly. A row's size may be missing; if present it is once, few, many or a size class.

V: TRBV24-1
J: TRBJ1-2
D: TRBD1
size: few
DNA: TGTGCCACCAGTGATTCGGGACAGGGGCATGGCTACACCTTC
CDR3: CATSDSGQGHGYTF

V: TRBV12-3/TRBV12-4
J: TRBJ1-2
D: .
size: few
DNA: TGTGCCAGCAGTAGTGGGAGGGAAGGTGGCTACACCTTC
CDR3: CASSSGREGGYTF

V: TRBV3-1/TRBV3-2
J: TRBJ2-2
D: TRBD2
size: once
DNA: TGTGCCAGCAGCGCGGGACTAGCAGTTGCGAACACCGGGGAGCTGTTTTTT
CDR3: CASSAGLAVANTGELFF

V: TRBV15
J: TRBJ1-5
D: TRBD1
size: few
DNA: TGTGCCACCAGCAGGGGACAGGGCAATCAGCCCCAGCATTTT
CDR3: CATSRGQGNQPQHF

V: TRBV3-1/TRBV3-2
J: TRBJ1-2
D: .
size: .
DNA: TGTGCCAGCAGCCAAGGGACAGACTATGGCTACACCTTC
CDR3: CASSQGTDYGYTF

V: TRBV30
J: TRBJ1-5
D: .
size: .
DNA: TGTGCCTGGAGTGTTAGGGGTCGGTATAGCAATCAGCCCCAGCATTTT
CDR3: CAWSVRGRYSNQPQHF

V: TRBV30
J: TRBJ2-3
D: TRBD2
size: .
DNA: TGTGCCTGGAGTAAAACAAGGACTAGCGGTTACACAGATACGCAGTATTTT
CDR3: CAWSKTRTSGYTDTQYF

V: TRBV5-1
J: TRBJ2-5
D: TRBD2
size: .
DNA: TGCGCCAGCGGCCAAAGCGGGGAAGAGACCCAGTACTTC
CDR3: CASGQSGEETQYF

V: TRBV30
J: TRBJ2-7
D: .
size: few
DNA: TGTGCCTGGAGTACCCCCTTAGGGGAGCAGTACTTC
CDR3: CAWSTPLGEQYF

V: TRBV24-1
J: TRBJ2-1
D: .
size: .
DNA: TGTGCCACCAGTGATTTAGAGTCGAATGGGGCCAATGAGCAGTTCTTC
CDR3: CATSDLESNGANEQFF

V: TRBV3-1/TRBV3-2
J: TRBJ1-6
D: .
size: few
DNA: TGTGCCAGCAGCGACCAGATTGGGACCAATTCACCCCTCCACTTT
CDR3: CASSDQIGTNSPLHF

V: TRBV4-2
J: TRBJ1-1
D: TRBD1
size: .
DNA: TGTGCCAGCAGCCAAGACCGCCTCGGGACAGGAGAAGCTTTCTTT
CDR3: CASSQDRLGTGEAFF

V: TRBV5-4
J: TRBJ1-2
D: .
size: .
DNA: TGTGCCAGCAGCTTGAGTGGCAGGGACGGCTACACCTTC
CDR3: CASSLSGRDGYTF

V: TRBV6-1
J: TRBJ2-7
D: TRBD2
size: .
DNA: TGTGCCAGCAGTGAAGCCGGCCAGCGGGGCTCCTACGAGCAGTACTTC
CDR3: CASSEAGQRGSYEQYF

V: TRBV28
J: TRBJ1-2
D: .
size: .
DNA: TGTGCCAGCATCCCACATACAGATAACTATGGCTACACCTTC
CDR3: CASIPHTDNYGYTF

V: TRBV7-8
J: TRBJ1-2
D: .
size: .
DNA: TGTGCCAGCAGCCCAGGAAACAGTGGCTATGGCTACACCTTC
CDR3: CASSPGNSGYGYTF

V: TRBV3-1/TRBV3-2
J: TRBJ2-3
D: TRBD2
size: .
DNA: TGTGCCAGCAGCCGGACTAGCGGAATCACAGATACGCAGTATTTT
CDR3: CASSRTSGITDTQYF

V: TRBV7-8
J: TRBJ1-2
D: .
size: .
DNA: TGTGCCAGCAGCCTAACTCCCCAGGGAAACTATGGCTACACCTTC
CDR3: CASSLTPQGNYGYTF

V: TRBV6-5
J: TRBJ1-1
D: .
size: few
DNA: TGTGCCAGCAGTTACTCAAAGACACGGCGACGTACTGAAGCTTTCTTT
CDR3: CASSYSKTRRRTEAFF

V: TRBV6-2/TRBV6-3
J: TRBJ1-2
D: TRBD1
size: few
DNA: TGTGCCAGCAGTTACGGGACAGGGGTCGGCTATGGCTACACCTTC
CDR3: CASSYGTGVGYGYTF

V: TRBV7-9
J: TRBJ2-7
D: .
size: .
DNA: TGTGCCAGCGCCGCACCTTCCAGTACGGCCTACGAGCAGTACTTC
CDR3: CASAAPSSTAYEQYF

V: TRBV5-4
J: TRBJ1-2
D: .
size: .
DNA: TGTGCCAGCGGAATTTTTGGGGTTCCGGCTGGCTACACCTTC
CDR3: CASGIFGVPAGYTF

V: TRBV3-1/TRBV3-2
J: TRBJ2-2
D: .
size: .
DNA: TGTGCCAGCAGCCAATCTCCGGGAGCGGGCACCGGGGAGCTGTTTTTT
CDR3: CASSQSPGAGTGELFF

V: TRBV7-2
J: TRBJ2-2
D: .
size: .
DNA: TGTGCCAGCAGCTTAGCGTTGGCGTCGAACACCGGGGAGCTGTTTTTT
CDR3: CASSLALASNTGELFF

V: TRBV30
J: TRBJ1-2
D: .
size: .
DNA: TGTGCCTGGAGTCATAATAACTATGGCTACACCTTC
CDR3: CAWSHNNYGYTF

V: TRBV11-1
J: TRBJ2-5
D: .
size: .
DNA: TGTGCCAGCAGCTTAGATCGGTCTAGCGTGGTAGAGACCCAGTACTTC
CDR3: CASSLDRSSVVETQYF

V: TRBV7-3
J: TRBJ2-7
D: .
size: few
DNA: TGTGCCAGCAGCTTAAGTCCAGGGAGGGAGCAGTACTTC
CDR3: CASSLSPGREQYF

V: TRBV9
J: TRBJ2-2
D: .
size: .
DNA: TGTGCCAGCAGCGTAGCTTCGGAATCCGGGGAGCTGTTTTTT
CDR3: CASSVASESGELFF

V: TRBV5-6
J: TRBJ2-7
D: TRBD1
size: .
DNA: TGTGCCAGCAGCTTGAGGGCAGGGGGCTACGAGCAGTACTTC
CDR3: CASSLRAGGYEQYF

V: TRBV11-2
J: TRBJ1-1
D: .
size: .
DNA: TGTGCCAGCAGCCCCAGGGCACGGAAGGACACTGAAGCTTTCTTT
CDR3: CASSPRARKDTEAFF

V: TRBV2
J: TRBJ1-6
D: TRBD1
size: .
DNA: TGTGCCAGCACAGGGGGAGGGAATTCACCCCTCCACTTT
CDR3: CASTGGGNSPLHF

V: TRBV13
J: TRBJ2-2
D: TRBD2
size: .
DNA: TGTGCCAGCAGCTTCGGCGGGAGGGCCGGCACCGGGGAGCTGTTTTTT
CDR3: CASSFGGRAGTGELFF

V: TRBV15
J: TRBJ2-3
D: TRBD2
size: .
DNA: TGTGCCACCAGCAGAGATGCAGGACTAGGCACAGATACGCAGTATTTT
CDR3: CATSRDAGLGTDTQYF

V: TRBV5-1
J: TRBJ1-1
D: .
size: .
DNA: TGCGCCAGCAGGGGGGCAGGAGCGAACACTGAAGCTTTCTTT
CDR3: CASRGAGANTEAFF

V: TRBV28
J: TRBJ2-7
D: .
size: .
DNA: TGTGCCAGCAGTTCAGGGGAGGCCAGTTTCCGCGAGCAGTACTTC
CDR3: CASSSGEASFREQYF

V: TRBV11-1
J: TRBJ1-1
D: .
size: .
DNA: TGTGCCAGCAGCTCGGGACTACAGGGTTACACTGAAGCTTTCTTT
CDR3: CASSSGLQGYTEAFF

V: TRBV2
J: TRBJ2-7
D: .
size: .
DNA: TGTGCCAGCAGTGATACGGTCAGGAGCTCCTACGAGCAGTACTTC
CDR3: CASSDTVRSSYEQYF

V: TRBV28
J: TRBJ1-5
D: .
size: .
DNA: TGTGCCAGCAGTTCACCCGGGCTGGGTCAGCCCCAGCATTTT
CDR3: CASSSPGLGQPQHF

V: TRBV19
J: TRBJ1-2
D: .
size: .
DNA: TGTGCCAGTAGTATAAGGGAGGGATCTGGCTACACCTTC
CDR3: CASSIREGSGYTF

V: TRBV28
J: TRBJ1-4
D: .
size: .
DNA: TGTGCCAGCAGTTTCCAGATCGGTGAAAAACTGTTTTTT
CDR3: CASSFQIGEKLFF

V: TRBV5-4
J: TRBJ1-1
D: .
size: .
DNA: TGTGCCAGCAGCTTGGGACAGATGAACACTGAAGCTTTCTTT
CDR3: CASSLGQMNTEAFF

V: TRBV6-5
J: TRBJ2-7
D: TRBD1
size: .
DNA: TGTGCCAGCAGGGGGACAGTCTCTTACGAGCAGTACTTC
CDR3: CASRGTVSYEQYF

V: TRBV2
J: TRBJ2-3
D: .
size: .
DNA: TGTGCCAGCAGTGAAGTACAGGAAACGCAGTATTTT
CDR3: CASSEVQETQYF

V: TRBV28
J: TRBJ2-7
D: TRBD1
size: .
DNA: TGTGCCAGCAGTTACATGACAGGGTCCTACGAGCAGTACTTC
CDR3: CASSYMTGSYEQYF

V: TRBV5-8
J: TRBJ1-6
D: .
size: .
DNA: TGTGCCAGCAGCTCGAGGGGTTCCAGTTCACCCCTCCACTTT
CDR3: CASSSRGSSSPLHF